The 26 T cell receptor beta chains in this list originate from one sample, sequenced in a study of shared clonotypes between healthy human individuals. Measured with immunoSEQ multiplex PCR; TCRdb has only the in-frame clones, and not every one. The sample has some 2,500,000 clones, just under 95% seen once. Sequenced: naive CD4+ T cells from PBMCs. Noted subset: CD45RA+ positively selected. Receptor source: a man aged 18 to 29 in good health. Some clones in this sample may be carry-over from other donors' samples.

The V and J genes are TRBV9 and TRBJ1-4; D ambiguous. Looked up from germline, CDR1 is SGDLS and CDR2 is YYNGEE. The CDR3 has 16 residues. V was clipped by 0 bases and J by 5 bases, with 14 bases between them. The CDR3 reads CASSVGSRRKNEKLFF. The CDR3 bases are TGTGCCAGCAGCGTAGGTAGCAGAAGGAAAAATGAAAAACTGTTTTTT.

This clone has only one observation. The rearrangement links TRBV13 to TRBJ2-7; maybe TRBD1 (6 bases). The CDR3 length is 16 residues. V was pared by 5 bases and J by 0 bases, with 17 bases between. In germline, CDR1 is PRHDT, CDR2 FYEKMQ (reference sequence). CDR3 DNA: TGTGCCAGCAGCCTCTCTACAGGGACCCCCTCCTACGAGCAGTACTTC. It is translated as CASSLSTGTPSYEQYF.

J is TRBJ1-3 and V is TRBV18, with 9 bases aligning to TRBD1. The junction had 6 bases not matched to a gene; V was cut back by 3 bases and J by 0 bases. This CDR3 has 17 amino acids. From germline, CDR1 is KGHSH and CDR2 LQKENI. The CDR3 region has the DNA TGTGCCAGCTCACCCACAGGGGGCATGAACTCTGGAAACACCATATATTTT. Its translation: CASSPTGGMNSGNTIYF.

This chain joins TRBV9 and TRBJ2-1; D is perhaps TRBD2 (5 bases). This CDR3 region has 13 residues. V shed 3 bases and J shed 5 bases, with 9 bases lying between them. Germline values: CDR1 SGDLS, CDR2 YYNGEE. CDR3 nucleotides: TGTGCCAGCAGCGCCGGGATGCACAATGAGCAGTTCTTC. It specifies CASSAGMHNEQFF. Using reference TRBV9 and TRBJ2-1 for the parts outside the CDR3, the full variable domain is DSGVTQTPKHLITATGQRVTLRCSPRSGDLSVYWYQQSLDQGLQFLIQYYNGEERAKGNILERFSAQQFPDLHSELNLSSLELGDSALYFCASSAGMHNEQFFGPGTRLTVL.

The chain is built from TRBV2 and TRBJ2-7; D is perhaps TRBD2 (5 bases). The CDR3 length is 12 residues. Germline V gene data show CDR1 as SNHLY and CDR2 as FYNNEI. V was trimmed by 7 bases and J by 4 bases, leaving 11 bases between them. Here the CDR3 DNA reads TGTGCCAGCAAATCGGACTCGTACGAGCAGTACTTC. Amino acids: CASKSDSYEQYF.

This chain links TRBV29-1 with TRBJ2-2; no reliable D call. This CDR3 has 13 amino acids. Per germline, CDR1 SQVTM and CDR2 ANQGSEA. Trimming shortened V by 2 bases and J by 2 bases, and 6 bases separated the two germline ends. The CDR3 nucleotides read TGCAGCGTTGAACTCGGTAACACCGGGGAGCTGTTTTTT. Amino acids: CSVELGNTGELFF.

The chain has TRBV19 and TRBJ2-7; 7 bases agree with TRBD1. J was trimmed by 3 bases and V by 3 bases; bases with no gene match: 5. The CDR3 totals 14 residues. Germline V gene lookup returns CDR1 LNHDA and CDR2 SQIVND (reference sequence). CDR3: CASSIRGQIYEQYF. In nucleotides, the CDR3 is TGTGCCAGTAGTATTAGGGGACAGATCTACGAGCAGTACTTC.

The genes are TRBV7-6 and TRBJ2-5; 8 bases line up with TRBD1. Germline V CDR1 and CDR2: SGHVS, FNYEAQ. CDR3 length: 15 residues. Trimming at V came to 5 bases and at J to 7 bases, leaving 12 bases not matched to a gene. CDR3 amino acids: CASSREQGGSWTQYF. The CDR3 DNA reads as TGTGCCAGCAGCCGAGAACAGGGGGGTTCGTGGACCCAGTACTTC.

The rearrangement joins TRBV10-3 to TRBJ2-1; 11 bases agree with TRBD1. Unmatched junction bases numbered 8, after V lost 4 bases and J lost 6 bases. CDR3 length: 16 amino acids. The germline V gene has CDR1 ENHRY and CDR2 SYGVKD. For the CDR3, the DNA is TGTGCCATCAGTGCGAGACCGGGACAGGGGGGCAATGAGCAGTTCTTC. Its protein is CAISARPGQGGNEQFF.

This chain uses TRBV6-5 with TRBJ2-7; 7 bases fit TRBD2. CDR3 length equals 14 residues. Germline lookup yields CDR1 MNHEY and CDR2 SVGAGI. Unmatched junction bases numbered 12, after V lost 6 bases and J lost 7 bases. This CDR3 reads CASSKGLNAREQYF. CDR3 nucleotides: TGTGCCAGCAGCAAGGGACTAAATGCACGGGAGCAGTACTTC.

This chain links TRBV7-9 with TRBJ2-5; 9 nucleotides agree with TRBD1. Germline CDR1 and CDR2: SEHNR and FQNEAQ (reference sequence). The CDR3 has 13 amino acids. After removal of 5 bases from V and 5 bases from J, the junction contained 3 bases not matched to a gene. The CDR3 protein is CASSTGGSETQYF. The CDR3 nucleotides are TGTGCCAGCAGCACAGGGGGCTCGGAGACCCAGTACTTC.

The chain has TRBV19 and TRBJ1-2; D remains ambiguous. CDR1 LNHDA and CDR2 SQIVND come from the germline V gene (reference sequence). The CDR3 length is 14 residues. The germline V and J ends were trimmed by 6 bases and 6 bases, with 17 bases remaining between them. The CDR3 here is CASRAEGRVDGYTF. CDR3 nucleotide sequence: TGTGCCAGTAGAGCGGAGGGTAGGGTTGATGGCTACACCTTC.

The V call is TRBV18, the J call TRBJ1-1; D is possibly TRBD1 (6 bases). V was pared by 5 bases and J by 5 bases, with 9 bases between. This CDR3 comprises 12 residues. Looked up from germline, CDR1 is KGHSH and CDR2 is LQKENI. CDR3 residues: CASSAGETEAFF. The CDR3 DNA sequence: TGTGCCAGCTCAGCAGGGGAAACTGAAGCTTTCTTT.

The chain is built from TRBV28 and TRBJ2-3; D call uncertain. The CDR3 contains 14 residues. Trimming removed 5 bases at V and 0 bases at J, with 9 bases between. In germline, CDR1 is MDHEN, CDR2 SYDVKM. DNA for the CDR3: TGTGCCAGCAGTCTCCGAGTCAGCACAGATACGCAGTATTTT. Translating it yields CASSLRVSTDTQYF.

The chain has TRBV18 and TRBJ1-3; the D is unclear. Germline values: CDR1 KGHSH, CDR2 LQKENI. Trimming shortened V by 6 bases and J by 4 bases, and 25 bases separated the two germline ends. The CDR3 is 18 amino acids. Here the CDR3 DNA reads TGTGCCAGCTCCCTTATTTCAGGCCACCCGGCCCTCGGAAACACCATATATTTT. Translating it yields CASSLISGHPALGNTIYF.

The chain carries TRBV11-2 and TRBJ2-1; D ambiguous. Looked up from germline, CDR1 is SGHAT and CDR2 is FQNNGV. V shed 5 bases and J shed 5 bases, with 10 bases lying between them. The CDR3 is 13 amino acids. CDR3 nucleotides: TGTGCCAGCAGCCCGGTTTACCACAATGAGCAGTTCTTC. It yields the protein CASSPVYHNEQFF.

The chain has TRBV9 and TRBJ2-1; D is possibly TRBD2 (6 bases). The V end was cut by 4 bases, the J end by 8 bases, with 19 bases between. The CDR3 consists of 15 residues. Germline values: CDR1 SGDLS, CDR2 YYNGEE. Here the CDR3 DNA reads TGTGCCAGCAGCTCGACTAGTAGGGCTTATTATGAGCAGTTCTTC. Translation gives CASSSTSRAYYEQFF.

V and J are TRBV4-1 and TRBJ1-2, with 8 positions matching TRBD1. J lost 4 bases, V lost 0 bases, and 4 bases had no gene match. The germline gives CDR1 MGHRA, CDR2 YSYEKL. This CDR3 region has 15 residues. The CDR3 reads CASSQDRTGLYGYTF. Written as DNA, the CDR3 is TGCGCCAGCAGCCAAGATCGGACAGGGCTCTATGGCTACACCTTC.

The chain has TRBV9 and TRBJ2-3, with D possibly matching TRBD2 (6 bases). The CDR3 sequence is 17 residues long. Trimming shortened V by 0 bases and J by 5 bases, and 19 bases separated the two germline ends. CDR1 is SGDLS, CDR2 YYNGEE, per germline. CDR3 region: CASSVAGRWGRQDTQYF. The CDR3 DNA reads TGTGCCAGCAGCGTAGCCGGTCGGTGGGGGAGGCAAGATACGCAGTATTTT.

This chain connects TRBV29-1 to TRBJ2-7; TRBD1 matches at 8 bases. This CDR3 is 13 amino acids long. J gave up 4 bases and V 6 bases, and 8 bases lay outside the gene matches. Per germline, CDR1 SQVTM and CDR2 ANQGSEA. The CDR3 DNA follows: TGCAGCGTGGGCCGTCGACAGGGGTACGAGCAGTACTTC. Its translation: CSVGRRQGYEQYF.

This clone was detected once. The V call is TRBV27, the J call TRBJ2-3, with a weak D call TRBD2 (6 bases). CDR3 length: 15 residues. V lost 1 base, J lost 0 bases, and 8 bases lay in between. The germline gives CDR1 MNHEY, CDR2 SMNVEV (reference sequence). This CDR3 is CASSLWGESTDTQYF. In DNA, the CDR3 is TGTGCCAGCAGTTTATGGGGGGAGAGCACAGATACGCAGTATTTT.

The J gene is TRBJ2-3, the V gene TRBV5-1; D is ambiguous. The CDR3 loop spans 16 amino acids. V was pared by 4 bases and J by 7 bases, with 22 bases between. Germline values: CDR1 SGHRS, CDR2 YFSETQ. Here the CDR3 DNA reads TGCGCCAGCAGCGAGTCGAGCCTTCTCCTACGCAATACGCAGTATTTT. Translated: CASSESSLLLRNTQYF.

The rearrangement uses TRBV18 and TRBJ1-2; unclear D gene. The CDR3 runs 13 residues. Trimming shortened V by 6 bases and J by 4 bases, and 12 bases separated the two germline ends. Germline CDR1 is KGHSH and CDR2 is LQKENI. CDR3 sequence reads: CASSDGRSYGYTF. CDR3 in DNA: TGTGCCAGCTCTGATGGACGGTCCTATGGCTACACCTTC.

CDR3 DNA: TGTGCCATCAGTGAGTCGACGGGGCGGGCCCCTTACGAGCAGTACTTC. Its protein is CAISESTGRAPYEQYF. J is TRBJ2-7 and V is TRBV10-3; D might be TRBD1 or TRBD2, each matching 5 bases. From germline, CDR1 is ENHRY and CDR2 SYGVKD. With 0 bases removed from V and 4 bases from J, the gap between germline ends came to 16 bases. This CDR3 contains 16 residues.

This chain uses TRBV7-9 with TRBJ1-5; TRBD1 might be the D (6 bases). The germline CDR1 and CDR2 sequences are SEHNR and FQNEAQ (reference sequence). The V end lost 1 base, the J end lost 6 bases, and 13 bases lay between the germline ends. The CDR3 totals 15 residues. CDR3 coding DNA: TGTGCCAGCAGCTTAGTATCGGGGGGCTCTCAGCCCCAGCATTTT. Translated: CASSLVSGGSQPQHF.

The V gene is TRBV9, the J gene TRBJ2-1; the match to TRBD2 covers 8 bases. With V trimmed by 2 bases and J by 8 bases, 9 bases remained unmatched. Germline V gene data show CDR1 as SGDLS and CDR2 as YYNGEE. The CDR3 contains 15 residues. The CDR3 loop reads CASSVYGRAPHEQFF. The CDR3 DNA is TGTGCCAGCAGCGTTTACGGGAGGGCCCCTCATGAGCAGTTCTTC.